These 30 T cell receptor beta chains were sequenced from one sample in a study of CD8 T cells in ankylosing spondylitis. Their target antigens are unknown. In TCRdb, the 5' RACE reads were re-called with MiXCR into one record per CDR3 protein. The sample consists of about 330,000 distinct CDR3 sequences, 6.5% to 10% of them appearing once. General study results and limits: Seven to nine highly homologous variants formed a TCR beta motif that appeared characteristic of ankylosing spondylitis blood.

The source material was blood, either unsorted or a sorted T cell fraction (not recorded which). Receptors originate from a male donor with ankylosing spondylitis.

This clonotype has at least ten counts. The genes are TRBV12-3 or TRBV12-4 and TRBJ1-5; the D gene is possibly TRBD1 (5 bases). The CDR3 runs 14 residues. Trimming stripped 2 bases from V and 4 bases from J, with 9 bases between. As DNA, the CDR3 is TGTGCCAGCAGTTTATGGGCAGGGAATCAGCCCCAGCATTTT. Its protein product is CASSLWAGNQPQHF.

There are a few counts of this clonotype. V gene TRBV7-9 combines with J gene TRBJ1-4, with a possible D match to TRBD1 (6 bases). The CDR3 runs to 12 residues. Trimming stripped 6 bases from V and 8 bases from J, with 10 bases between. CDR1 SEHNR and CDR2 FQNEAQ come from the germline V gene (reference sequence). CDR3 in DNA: TGTGCCAGCAGACGGACAGAAGAAAAACTGTTTTTT. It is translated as CASRRTEEKLFF.

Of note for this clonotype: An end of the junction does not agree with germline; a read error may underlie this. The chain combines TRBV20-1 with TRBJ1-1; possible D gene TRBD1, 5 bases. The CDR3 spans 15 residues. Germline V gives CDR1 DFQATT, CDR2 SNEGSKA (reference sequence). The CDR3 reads CGARLMGVMNTEAFF. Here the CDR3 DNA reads TGCGGTGCTAGGCTGATGGGGGTGATGAACACTGAAGCTTTCTTT.

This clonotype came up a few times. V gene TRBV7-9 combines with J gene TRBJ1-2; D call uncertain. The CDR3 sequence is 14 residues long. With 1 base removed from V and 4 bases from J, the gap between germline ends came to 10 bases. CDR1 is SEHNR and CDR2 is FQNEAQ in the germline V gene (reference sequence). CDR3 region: CASSLGVGGYGYTF. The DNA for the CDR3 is TGTGCCAGCAGCTTAGGGGTCGGTGGCTATGGCTACACCTTC.

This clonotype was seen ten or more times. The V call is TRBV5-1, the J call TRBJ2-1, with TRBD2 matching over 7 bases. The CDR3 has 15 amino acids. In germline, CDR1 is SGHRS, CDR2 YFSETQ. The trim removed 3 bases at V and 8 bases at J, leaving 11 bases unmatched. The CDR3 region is CASSSVGGGPHEQFF. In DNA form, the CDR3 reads TGCGCCAGCAGCTCTGTCGGGGGAGGGCCCCATGAGCAGTTCTTC.

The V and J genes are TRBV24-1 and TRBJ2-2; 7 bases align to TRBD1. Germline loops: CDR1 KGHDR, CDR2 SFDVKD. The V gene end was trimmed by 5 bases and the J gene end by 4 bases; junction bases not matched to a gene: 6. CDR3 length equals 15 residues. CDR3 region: CATSGGQEGTGELFF. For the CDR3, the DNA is TGTGCCACCAGTGGTGGACAGGAAGGCACCGGGGAGCTGTTTTTT.

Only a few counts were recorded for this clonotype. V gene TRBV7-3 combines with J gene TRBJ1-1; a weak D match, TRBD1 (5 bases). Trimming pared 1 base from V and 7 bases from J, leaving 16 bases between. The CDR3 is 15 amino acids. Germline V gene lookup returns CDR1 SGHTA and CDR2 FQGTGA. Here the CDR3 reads CASSLRGRVIDEAFF. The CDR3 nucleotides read TGTGCCAGCAGCTTAAGAGGCAGGGTGATTGATGAAGCTTTCTTT. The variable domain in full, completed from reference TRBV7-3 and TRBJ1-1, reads GAGVSQTPSNKVTEKGKYVELRCDPISGHTALYWYRQSLGQGPEFLIYFQGTGAADDSGLPNDRFFAVRPEGSVSTLKIQRTERGDSAVYLCASSLRGRVIDEAFFGQGTRLTVV.

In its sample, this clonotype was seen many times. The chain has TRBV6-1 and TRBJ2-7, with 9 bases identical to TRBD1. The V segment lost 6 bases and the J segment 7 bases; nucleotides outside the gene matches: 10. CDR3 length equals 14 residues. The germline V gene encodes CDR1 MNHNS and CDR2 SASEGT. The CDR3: CASSPTGGLWEQYF. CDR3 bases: TGTGCCAGCAGCCCGACAGGGGGTCTTTGGGAGCAGTACTTC.

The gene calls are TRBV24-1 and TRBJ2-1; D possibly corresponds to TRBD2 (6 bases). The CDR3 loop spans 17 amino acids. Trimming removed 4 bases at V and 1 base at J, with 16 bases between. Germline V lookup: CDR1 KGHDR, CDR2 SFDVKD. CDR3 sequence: CATSDAGPGGSYNEQFF. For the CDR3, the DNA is TGTGCCACCAGTGACGCCGGACCCGGAGGGTCCTACAATGAGCAGTTCTTC.

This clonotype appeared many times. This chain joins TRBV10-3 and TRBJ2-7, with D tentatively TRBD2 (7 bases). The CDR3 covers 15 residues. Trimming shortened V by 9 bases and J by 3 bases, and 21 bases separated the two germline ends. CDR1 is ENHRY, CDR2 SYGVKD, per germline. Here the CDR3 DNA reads TGTGCCATGGCCGGGGGGCGGGAGAGGCACTACGAGCAGTACTTC. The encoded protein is CAMAGGRERHYEQYF.

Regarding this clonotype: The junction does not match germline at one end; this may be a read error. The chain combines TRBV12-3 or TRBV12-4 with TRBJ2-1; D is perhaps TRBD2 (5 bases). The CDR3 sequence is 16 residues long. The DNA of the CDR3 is TGTGCCAGCAGTTTAGGGGCGGGCGCCTCCCACAATGAGCAGTTCTTC. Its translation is CASSLGAGASHNEQFF.

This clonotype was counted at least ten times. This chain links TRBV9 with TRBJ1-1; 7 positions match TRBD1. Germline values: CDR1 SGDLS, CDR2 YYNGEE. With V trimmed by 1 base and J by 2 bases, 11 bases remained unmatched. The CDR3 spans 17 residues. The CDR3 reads CASSVRDRVKKNTEAFF. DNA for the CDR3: TGTGCCAGCAGCGTAAGAGACAGGGTCAAAAAAAACACTGAAGCTTTCTTT.

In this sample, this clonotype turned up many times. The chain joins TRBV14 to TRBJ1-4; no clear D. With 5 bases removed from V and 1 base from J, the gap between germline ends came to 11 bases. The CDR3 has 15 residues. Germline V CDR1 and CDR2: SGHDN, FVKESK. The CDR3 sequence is CASSAPGITNEKLFF. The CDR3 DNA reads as TGTGCCAGCAGCGCCCCCGGAATAACTAATGAAAAACTGTTTTTT.

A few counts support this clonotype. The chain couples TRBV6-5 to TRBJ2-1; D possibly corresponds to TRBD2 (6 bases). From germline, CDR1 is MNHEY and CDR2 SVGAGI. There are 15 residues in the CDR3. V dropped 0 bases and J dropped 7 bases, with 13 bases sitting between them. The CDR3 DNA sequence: TGTGCCAGCAGTTACTCTGCGGGAAAGGTAAATGAGCAGTTCTTC. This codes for CASSYSAGKVNEQFF.

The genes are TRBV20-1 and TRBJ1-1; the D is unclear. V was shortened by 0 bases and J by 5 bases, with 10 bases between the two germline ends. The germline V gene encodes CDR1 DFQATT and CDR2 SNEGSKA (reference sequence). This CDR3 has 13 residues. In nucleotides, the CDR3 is TGCAGTGCTAGAGATGGTAGAGGAACTGAAGCTTTCTTT. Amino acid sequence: CSARDGRGTEAFF.

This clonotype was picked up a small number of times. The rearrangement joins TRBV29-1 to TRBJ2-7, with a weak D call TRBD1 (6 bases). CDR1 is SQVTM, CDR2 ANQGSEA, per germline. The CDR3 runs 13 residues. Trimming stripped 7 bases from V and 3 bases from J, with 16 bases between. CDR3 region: CSASQGQHYEQYF. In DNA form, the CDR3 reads TGCAGCGCGTCTCAGGGACAACACTACGAGCAGTACTTC.

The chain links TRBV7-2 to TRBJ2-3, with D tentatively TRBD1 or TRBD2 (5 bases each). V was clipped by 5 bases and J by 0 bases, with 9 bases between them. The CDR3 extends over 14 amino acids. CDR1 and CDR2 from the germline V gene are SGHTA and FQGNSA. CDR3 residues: CASSRDQSTDTQYF. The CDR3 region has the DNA TGTGCCAGCAGCCGGGACCAAAGCACAGATACGCAGTATTTT.

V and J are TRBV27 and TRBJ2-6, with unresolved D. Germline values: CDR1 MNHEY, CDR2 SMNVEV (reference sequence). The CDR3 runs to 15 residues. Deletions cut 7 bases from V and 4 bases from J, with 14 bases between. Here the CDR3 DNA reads TGTGCCAGCACCTCCATAGGGATGGGGGCCAACGTCCTGACTTTC. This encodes CASTSIGMGANVLTF.

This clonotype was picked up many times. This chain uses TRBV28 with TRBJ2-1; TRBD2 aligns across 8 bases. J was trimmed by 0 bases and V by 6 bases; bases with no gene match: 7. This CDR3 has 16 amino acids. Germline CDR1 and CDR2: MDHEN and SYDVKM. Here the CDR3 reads CASRPIAGRSYNEQFF. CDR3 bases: TGTGCCAGCAGACCCATAGCGGGACGCTCCTACAATGAGCAGTTCTTC. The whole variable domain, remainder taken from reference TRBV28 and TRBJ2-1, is DVKVTQSSRYLVKRTGEKVFLECVQDMDHENMFWYRQDPGLGLRLIYFSYDVKMKEKGDIPEGYSVSREKKERFSLILESASTNQTSMYLCASRPIAGRSYNEQFFGPGTRLTVL.

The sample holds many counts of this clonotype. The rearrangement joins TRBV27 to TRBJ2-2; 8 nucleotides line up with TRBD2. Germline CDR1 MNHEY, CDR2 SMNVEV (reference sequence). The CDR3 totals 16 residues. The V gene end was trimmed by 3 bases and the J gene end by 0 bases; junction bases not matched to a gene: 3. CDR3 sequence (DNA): TGTGCCAGCAGTTTTAGCGGGGCTGCGAACACCGGGGAGCTGTTTTTT. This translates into CASSFSGAANTGELFF.

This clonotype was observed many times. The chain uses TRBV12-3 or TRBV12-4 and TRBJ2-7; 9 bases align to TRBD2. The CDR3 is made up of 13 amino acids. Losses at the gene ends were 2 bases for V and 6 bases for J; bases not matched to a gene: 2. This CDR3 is CASSLLTSGEQYF. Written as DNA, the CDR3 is TGTGCCAGCAGTTTATTGACTAGCGGCGAGCAGTACTTC.

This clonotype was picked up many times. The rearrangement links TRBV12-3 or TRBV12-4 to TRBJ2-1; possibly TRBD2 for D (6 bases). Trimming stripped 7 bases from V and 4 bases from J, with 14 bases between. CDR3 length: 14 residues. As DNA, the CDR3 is TGTGCCAGCACGCCAGCGGGCGAATACAATGAGCAGTTCTTC. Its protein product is CASTPAGEYNEQFF.

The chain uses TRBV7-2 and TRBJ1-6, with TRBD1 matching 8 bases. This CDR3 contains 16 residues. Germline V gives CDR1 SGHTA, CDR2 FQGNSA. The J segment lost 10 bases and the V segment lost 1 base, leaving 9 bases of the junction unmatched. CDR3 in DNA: TGTGCCAGCAGCTTAGTTTCAGGGGGCCCTGAATCACCCCTCCACTTT. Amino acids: CASSLVSGGPESPLHF.

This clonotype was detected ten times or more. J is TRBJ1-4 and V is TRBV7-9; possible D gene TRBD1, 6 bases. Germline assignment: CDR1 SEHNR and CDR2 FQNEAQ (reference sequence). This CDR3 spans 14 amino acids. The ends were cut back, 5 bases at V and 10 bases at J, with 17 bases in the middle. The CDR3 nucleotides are TGTGCCAGCAGCCCAGGCTGGACAGTGGGAAAACTGTTTTTT. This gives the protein CASSPGWTVGKLFF.

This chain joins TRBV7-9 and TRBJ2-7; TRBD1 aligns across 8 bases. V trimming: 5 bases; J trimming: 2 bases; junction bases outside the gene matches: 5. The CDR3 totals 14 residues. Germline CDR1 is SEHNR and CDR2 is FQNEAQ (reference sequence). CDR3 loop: CASSQDRVTYEQYF. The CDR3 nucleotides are TGTGCCAGCAGCCAGGACAGGGTAACCTACGAGCAGTACTTC.

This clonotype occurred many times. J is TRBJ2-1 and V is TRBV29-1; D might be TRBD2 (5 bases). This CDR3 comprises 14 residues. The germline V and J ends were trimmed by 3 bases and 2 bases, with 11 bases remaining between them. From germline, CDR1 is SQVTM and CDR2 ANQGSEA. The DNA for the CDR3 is TGCAGCGTTGAGGGTCTAGCAGCCTACAATGAGCAGTTCTTC. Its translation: CSVEGLAAYNEQFF.

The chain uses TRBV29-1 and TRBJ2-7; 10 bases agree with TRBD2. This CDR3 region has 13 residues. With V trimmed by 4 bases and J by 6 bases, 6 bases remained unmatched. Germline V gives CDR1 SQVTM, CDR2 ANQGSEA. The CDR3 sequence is CSVVLAGVSEQYF. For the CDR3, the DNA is TGCAGCGTTGTGCTAGCGGGAGTTTCCGAGCAGTACTTC.

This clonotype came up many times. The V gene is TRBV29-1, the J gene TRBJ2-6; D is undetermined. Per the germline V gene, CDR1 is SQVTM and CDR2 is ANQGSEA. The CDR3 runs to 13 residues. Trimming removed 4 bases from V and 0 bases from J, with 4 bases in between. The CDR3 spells CSVGVSGANVLTF. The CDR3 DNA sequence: TGCAGCGTTGGTGTCTCTGGGGCCAACGTCCTGACTTTC.

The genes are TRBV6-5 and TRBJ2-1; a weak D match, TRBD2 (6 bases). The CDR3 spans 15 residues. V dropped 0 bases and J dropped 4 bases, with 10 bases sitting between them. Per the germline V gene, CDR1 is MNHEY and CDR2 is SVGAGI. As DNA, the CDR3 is TGTGCCAGCAGTTACTCCAGCGGAGGGTACAATGAGCAGTTCTTC. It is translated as CASSYSSGGYNEQFF.

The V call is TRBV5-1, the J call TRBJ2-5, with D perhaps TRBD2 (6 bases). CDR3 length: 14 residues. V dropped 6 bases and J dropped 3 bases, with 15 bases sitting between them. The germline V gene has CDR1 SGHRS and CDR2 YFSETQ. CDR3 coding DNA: TGCGCCAGCAACCCCCTCGGCGGGGAAGAGACCCAGTACTTC. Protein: CASNPLGGEETQYF.